This TCR beta chain was obtained from a study of blood T cell repertoires in COVID-19. Turning to the study itself: The United States, Italy and Spain supplied acute and convalescent COVID-19 samples.

TCRdb keeps only in-frame clones here, not all; method: immunoSEQ multiplex PCR. The repertoire holds roughly 34,000 clones, over 80% seen once, with 11% to 15% in the top ten. Germline V gene sequence: CDR1 WSHSY, CDR2 SAAADI. Trimming pared 5 bases from V and 1 base from J, leaving 2 bases between. The CDR3 extends over 11 amino acids. The sequence was obtained from a man aged 60-69 years with active COVID-19. This rearrangement joins TRBV10-2 to TRBJ2-5; D gene uncertain. Specimen: peripheral blood. The CDR3 region is CASSLQETQYF. For the CDR3, the DNA is TGCGCCAGCAGTCTCCAAGAGACCCAGTACTTC.